This T cell receptor beta chain was sequenced in a study of cytomegalovirus exposure and HLA in healthy donors. Study outcomes and limitations: What a later analysis showed was that several of the most significant clusters appeared linked to common viral pathogens. Accurate predictions that matched the HLA-A and HLA-B alleles of most subjects were reportedly made from TCR beta sequences. In vitro work confirmed that a few CMV-associated chains recognize CMV antigens.

Researchers ran the PCR with 60 Vbeta and 13 Jbeta primers. The protocol was immunoSEQ multiplex PCR, while the TCRdb copy is restricted to in-frame clones and leaves out a portion. The profile shows approximately 140,000 clones, approximately 85% of them singletons. With regard to this clone: Its antigen is still unknown.

The TCR comes from a boy aged 10-17 years in good health and CMV-seronegative. Sequencing was performed on PBMCs.

In DNA form, the CDR3 reads TGTGCCAGCAGCGTCGACAGGGACACCTACGAGCAGTACTTC. Its protein product is CASSVDRDTYEQYF. The chain recombines TRBV9 with TRBJ2-7; 7 positions match TRBD1. The CDR3 length is 14 residues. The V gene end was trimmed by 2 bases and the J gene end by 2 bases; junction bases not matched to a gene: 4. CDR1 is SGDLS, CDR2 YYNGEE, per germline. The variable domain in full, completed from reference TRBV9 and TRBJ2-7, reads DSGVTQTPKHLITATGQRVTLRCSPRSGDLSVYWYQQSLDQGLQFLIQYYNGEERAKGNILERFSAQQFPDLHSELNLSSLELGDSALYFCASSVDRDTYEQYFGPGTRLTVT.